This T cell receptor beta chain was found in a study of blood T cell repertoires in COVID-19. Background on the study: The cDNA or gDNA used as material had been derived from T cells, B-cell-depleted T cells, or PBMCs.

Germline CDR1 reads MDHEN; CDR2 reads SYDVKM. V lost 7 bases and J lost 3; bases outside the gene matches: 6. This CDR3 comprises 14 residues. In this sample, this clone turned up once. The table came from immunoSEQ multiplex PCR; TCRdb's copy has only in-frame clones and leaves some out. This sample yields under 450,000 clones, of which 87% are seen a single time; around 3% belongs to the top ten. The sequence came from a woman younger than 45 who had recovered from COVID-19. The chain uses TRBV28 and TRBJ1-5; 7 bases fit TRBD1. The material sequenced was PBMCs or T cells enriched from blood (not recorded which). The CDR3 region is CASIAGQINQPQHF. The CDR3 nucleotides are TGTGCCAGCATTGCGGGACAGATCAATCAGCCCCAGCATTTT.